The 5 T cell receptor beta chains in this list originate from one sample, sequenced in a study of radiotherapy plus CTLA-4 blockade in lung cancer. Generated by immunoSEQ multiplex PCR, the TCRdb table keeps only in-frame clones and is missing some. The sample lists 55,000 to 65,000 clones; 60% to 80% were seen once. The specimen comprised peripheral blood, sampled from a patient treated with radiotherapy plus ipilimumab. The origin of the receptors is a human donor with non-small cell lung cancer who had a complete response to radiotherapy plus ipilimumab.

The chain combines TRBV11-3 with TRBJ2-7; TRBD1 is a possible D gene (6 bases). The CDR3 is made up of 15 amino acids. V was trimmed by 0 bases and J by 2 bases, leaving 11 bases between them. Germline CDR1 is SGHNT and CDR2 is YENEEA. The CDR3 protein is CASSLESGETYEQYF. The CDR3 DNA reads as TGTGCCAGCAGCTTAGAGTCAGGGGAAACCTACGAGCAGTACTTC.

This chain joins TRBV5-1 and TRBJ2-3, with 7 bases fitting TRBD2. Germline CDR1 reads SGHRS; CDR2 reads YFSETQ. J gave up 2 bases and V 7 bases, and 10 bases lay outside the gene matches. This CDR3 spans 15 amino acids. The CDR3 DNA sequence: TGCGCCAGCCTACCGGCTAGCGGTTCCACAGATACGCAGTATTTT. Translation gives CASLPASGSTDTQYF.

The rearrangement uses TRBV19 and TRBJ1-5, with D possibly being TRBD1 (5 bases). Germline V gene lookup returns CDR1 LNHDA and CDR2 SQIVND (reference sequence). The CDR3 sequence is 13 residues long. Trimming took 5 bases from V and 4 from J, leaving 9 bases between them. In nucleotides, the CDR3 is TGTGCCAGTAGTTTGACAGAGAATCAGCCCCAGCATTTT. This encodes CASSLTENQPQHF.

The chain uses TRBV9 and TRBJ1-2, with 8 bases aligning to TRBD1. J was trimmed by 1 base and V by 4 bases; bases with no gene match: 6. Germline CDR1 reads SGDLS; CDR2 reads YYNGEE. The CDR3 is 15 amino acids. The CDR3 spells CASSTSTGDNYGYTF. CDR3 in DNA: TGTGCCAGCAGCACCTCGACAGGGGATAACTATGGCTACACCTTC. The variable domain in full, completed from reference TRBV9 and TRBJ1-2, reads DSGVTQTPKHLITATGQRVTLRCSPRSGDLSVYWYQQSLDQGLQFLIQYYNGEERAKGNILERFSAQQFPDLHSELNLSSLELGDSALYFCASSTSTGDNYGYTFGSGTRLTVV.

In DNA, the CDR3 is TGTGCCAGCAGATCAGTGGGGCTAGCCAAAAACATTCAGTACTTC. It encodes CASRSVGLAKNIQYF. The chain employs TRBV6-5 and TRBJ2-4; D may be TRBD1 (5 bases). The length of the CDR3 is 15 residues. Germline V CDR1 and CDR2: MNHEY, SVGAGI. Trimming pared 6 bases from V and 0 bases from J, leaving 12 bases between.